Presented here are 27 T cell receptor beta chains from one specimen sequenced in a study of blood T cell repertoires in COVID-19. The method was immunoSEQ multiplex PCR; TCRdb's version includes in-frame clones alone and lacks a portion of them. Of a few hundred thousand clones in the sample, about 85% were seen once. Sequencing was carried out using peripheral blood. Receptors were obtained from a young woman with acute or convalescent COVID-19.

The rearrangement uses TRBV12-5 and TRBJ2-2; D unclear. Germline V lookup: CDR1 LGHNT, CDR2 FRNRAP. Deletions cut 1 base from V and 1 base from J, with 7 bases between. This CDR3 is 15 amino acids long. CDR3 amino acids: CASGLGHLNTGELFF. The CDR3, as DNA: TGTGCTAGTGGTTTGGGCCACTTGAACACCGGGGAGCTGTTTTTT. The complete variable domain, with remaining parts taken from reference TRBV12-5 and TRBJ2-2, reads DARVTQTPRHKVTEMGQEVTMRCQPILGHNTVFWYRQTMMQGLELLAYFRNRAPLDDSGMPKDRFSAEMPDATLATLKIQPSEPRDSAVYFCASGLGHLNTGELFFGEGSRLTVL.

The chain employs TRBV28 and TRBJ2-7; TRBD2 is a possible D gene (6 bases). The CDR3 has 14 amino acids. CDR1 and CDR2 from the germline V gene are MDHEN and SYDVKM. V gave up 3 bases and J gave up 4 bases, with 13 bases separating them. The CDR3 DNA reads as TGTGCCAGCAGTTTGGGGGGTCCTTTTTACGAGCAGTACTTC. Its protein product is CASSLGGPFYEQYF. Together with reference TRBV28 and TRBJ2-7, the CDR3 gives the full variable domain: DVKVTQSSRYLVKRTGEKVFLECVQDMDHENMFWYRQDPGLGLRLIYFSYDVKMKEKGDIPEGYSVSREKKERFSLILESASTNQTSMYLCASSLGGPFYEQYFGPGTRLTVT.

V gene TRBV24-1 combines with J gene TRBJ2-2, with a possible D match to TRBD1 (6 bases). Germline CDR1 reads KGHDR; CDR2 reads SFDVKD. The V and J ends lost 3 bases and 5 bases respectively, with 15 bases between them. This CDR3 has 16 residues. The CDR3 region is CATSDPDSPRTGELFF. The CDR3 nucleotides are TGTGCCACCAGTGATCCGGACAGCCCGAGGACCGGGGAGCTGTTTTTT.

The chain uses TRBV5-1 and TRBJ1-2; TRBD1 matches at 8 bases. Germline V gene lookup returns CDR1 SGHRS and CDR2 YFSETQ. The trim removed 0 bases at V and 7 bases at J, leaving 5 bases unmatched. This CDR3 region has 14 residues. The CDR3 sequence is CASSLGQGMSGYTF. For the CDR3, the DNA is TGCGCCAGCAGCTTGGGACAGGGGATGTCTGGCTACACCTTC.

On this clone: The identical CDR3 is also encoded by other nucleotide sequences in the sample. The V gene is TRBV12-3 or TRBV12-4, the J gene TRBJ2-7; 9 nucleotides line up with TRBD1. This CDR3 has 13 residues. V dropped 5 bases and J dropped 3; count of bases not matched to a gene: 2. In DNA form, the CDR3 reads TGTGCCAGCAGTCTGGGACAGGGCTACGAGCAGTACTTC. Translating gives CASSLGQGYEQYF.

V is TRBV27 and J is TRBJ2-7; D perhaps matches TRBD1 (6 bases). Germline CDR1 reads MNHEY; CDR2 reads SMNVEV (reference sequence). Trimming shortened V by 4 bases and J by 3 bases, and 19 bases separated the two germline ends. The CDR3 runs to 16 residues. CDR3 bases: TGTGCCAGCAGTTCGAGTTTTGACAGGATAAACTACGAGCAGTACTTC. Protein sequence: CASSSSFDRINYEQYF.

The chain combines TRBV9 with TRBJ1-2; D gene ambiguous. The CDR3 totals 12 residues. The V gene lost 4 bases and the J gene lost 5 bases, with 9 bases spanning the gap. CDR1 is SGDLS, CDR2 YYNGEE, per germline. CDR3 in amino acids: CASSLRDYGYTF. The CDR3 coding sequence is TGTGCCAGCAGCCTCCGGGATTATGGCTACACCTTC.

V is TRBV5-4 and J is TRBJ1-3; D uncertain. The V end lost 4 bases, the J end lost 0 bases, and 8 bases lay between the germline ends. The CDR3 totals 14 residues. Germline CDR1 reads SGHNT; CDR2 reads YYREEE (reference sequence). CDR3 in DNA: TGTGCCAGCAGCCGGGATTTCTCTGGAAACACCATATATTTT. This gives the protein CASSRDFSGNTIYF.

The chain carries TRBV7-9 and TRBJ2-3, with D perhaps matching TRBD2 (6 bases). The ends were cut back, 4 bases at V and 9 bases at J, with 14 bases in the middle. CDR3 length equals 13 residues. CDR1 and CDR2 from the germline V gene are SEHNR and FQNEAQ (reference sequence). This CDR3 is CASSSTGGSTQYF. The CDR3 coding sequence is TGTGCCAGCAGCTCGACCGGGGGATCAACGCAGTATTTT. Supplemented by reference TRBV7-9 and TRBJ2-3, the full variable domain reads DTGVSQNPRHKITKRGQNVTFRCDPISEHNRLYWYRQTLGQGPEFLTYFQNEAQLEKSRLLSDRFSAERPKGSFSTLEIQRTEQGDSAMYLCASSSTGGSTQYFGPGTRLTVL.

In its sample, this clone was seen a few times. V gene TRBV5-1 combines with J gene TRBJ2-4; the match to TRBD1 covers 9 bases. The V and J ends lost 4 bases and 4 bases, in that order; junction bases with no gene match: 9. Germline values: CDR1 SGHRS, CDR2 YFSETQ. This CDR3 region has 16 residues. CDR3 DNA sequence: TGCGCCAGCAGCCTCGCCGGGACAGGGTTAAAAAACATTCAGTACTTC. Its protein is CASSLAGTGLKNIQYF. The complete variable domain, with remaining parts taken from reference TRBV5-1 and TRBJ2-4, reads KAGVTQTPRYLIKTRGQQVTLSCSPISGHRSVSWYQQTPGQGLQFLFEYFSETQRNKGNFPGRFSGRQFSNSRSEMNVSTLELGDSALYLCASSLAGTGLKNIQYFGAGTRLSVL.

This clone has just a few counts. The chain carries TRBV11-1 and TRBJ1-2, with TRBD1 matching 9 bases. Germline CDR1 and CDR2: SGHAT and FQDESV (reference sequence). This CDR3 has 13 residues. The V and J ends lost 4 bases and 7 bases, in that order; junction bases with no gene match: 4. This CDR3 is CASSWGQGFGYTF. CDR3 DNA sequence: TGTGCCAGCAGCTGGGGACAGGGATTTGGCTACACCTTC. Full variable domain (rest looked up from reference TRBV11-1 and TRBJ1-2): EAEVAQSPRYKITEKSQAVAFWCDPISGHATLYWYRQILGQGPELLVQFQDESVVDDSQLPKDRFSAERLKGVDSTLKIQPAELGDSAMYLCASSWGQGFGYTFGSGTRLTVV.

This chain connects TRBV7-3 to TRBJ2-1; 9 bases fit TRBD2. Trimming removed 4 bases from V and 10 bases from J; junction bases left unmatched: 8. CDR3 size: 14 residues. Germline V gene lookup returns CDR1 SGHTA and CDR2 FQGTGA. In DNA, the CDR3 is TGTGCCAGCAGCTCCATCCGACTAGCGGAAGAGCAGTTCTTC. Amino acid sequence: CASSSIRLAEEQFF. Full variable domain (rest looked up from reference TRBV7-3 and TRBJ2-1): GAGVSQTPSNKVTEKGKYVELRCDPISGHTALYWYRQSLGQGPEFLIYFQGTGAADDSGLPNDRFFAVRPEGSVSTLKIQRTERGDSAVYLCASSSIRLAEEQFFGPGTRLTVL.

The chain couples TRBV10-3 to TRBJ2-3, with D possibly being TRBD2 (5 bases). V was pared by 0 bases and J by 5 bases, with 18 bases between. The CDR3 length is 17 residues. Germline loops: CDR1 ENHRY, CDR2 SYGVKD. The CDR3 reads CAISESLDRVGGDTQYF. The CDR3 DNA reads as TGTGCCATCAGTGAGTCCTTGGACCGCGTCGGAGGAGATACGCAGTATTTT.

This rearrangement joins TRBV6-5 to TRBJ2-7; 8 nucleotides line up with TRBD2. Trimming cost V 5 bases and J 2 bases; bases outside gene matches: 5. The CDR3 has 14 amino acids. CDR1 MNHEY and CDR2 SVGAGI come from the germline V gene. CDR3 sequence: CASSREAGAYEQYF. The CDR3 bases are TGTGCCAGCAGTAGGGAAGCGGGAGCCTACGAGCAGTACTTC.

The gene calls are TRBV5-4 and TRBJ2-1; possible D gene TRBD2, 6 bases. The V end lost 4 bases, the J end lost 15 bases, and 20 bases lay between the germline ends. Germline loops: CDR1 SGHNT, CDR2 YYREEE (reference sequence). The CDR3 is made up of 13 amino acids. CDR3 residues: CASSPGIGGVWFF. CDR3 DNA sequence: TGTGCCAGCAGCCCCGGGATAGGCGGGGTCTGGTTCTTC.

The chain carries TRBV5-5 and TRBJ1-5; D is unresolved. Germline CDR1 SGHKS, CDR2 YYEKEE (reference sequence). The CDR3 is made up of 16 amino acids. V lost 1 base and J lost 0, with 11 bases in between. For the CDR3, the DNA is TGTGCCAGCAGCTTGCCGATGGAGAATAGCAATCAGCCCCAGCATTTT. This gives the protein CASSLPMENSNQPQHF. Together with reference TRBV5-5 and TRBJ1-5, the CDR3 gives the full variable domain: DAGVTQSPTHLIKTRGQQVTLRCSPISGHKSVSWYQQVLGQGPQFIFQYYEKEERGRGNFPDRFSARQFPNYSSELNVNALLLGDSALYLCASSLPMENSNQPQHFGDGTRLSIL.

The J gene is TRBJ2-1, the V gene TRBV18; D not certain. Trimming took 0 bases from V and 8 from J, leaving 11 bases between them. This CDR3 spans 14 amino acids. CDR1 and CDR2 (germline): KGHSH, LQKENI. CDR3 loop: CASSPPSIPDEQFF. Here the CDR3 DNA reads TGTGCCAGCTCACCACCCTCCATTCCGGATGAGCAGTTCTTC.

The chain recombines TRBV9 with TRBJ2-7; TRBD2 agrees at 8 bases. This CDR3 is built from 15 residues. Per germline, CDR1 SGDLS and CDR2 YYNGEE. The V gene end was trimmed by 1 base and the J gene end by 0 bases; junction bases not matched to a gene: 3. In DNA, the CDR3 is TGTGCCAGCAGCGTAAGCGGGAGTATCTCCTACGAGCAGTACTTC. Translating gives CASSVSGSISYEQYF.

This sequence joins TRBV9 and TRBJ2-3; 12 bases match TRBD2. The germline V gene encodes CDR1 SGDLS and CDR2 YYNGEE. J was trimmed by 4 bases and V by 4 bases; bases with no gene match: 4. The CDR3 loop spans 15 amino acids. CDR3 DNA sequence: TGTGCCAGCAGCTTGACTAGCGGGAGCGCAGATACGCAGTATTTT. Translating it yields CASSLTSGSADTQYF.

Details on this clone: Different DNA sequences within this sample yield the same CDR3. CDR3: CASRRTGGNQPQHF. CDR3 coding DNA: TGTGCCAGCAGGAGGACAGGGGGCAATCAGCCCCAGCATTTT. The chain is built from TRBV6-5 and TRBJ1-5; TRBD1 agrees at 9 bases. The CDR3 is 14 residues long. Germline CDR1 and CDR2: MNHEY and SVGAGI. Trimming removed 6 bases from V and 2 bases from J; junction bases left unmatched: 2.

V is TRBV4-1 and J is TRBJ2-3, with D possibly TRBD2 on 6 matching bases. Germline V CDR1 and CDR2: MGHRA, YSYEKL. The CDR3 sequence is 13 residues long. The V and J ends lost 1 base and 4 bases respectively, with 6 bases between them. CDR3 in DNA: TGCGCCAGCAGCCAAGTAGCGGCAGATACGCAGTATTTT. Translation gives CASSQVAADTQYF.

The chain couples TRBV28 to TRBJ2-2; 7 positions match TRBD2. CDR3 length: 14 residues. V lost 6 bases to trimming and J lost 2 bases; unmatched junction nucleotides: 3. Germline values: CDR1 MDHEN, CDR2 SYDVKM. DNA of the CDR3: TGTGCCAGCAGCTGGGACTACAACACCGGGGAGCTGTTTTTT. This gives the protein CASSWDYNTGELFF.

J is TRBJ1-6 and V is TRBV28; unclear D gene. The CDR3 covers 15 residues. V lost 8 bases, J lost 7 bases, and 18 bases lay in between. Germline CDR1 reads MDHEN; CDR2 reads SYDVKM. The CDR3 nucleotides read TGTGCCAGCGCGACCCCCGACACCTGGAATTCACCCCTCCACTTT. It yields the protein CASATPDTWNSPLHF.

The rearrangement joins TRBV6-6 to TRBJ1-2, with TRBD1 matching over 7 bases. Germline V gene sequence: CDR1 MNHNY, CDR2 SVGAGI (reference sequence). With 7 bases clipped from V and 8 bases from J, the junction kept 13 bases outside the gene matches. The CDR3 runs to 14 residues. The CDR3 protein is CASTPPTGAGGYTF. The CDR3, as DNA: TGTGCCAGCACCCCACCCACAGGGGCGGGAGGCTACACCTTC.

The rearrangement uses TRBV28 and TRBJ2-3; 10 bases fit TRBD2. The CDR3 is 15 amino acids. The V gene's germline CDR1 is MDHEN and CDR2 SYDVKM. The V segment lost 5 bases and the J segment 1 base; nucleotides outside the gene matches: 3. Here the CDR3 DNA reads TGTGCCAGCAGTCTAGCGGGAGTTGGCACAGATACGCAGTATTTT. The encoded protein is CASSLAGVGTDTQYF.

The CDR3 DNA reads as TGTGCCACCAGTGACCTGGGACAATACCGCGGCTACACCTTC. It encodes CATSDLGQYRGYTF. V and J are TRBV24-1 and TRBJ1-2, with D possibly being TRBD1 (6 bases). This CDR3 comprises 14 residues. Per germline, CDR1 KGHDR and CDR2 SFDVKD. With 4 bases removed from V and 8 bases from J, the gap between germline ends came to 16 bases.

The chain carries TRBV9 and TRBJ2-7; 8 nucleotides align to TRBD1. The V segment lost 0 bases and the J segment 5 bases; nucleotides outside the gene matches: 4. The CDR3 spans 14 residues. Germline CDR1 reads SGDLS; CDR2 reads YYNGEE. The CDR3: CASSVGTGRHEQYF. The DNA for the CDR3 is TGTGCCAGCAGCGTAGGGACAGGGAGACACGAGCAGTACTTC.